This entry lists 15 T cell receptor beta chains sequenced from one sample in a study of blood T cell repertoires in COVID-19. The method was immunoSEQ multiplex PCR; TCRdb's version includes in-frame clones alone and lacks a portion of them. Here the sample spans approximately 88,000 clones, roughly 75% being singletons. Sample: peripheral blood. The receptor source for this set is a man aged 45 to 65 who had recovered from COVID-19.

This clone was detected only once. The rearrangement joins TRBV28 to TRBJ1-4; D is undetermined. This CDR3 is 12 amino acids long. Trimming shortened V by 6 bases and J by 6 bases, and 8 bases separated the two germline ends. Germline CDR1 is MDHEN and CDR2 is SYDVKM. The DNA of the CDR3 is TGTGCCAGCAGCCCTCGGTATGAAAAACTGTTTTTT. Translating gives CASSPRYEKLFF.

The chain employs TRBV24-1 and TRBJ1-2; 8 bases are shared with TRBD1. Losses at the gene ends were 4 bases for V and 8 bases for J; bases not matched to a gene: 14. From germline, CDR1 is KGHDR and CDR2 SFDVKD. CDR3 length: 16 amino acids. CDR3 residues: CATSERAGTGLTGYTF. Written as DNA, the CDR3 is TGTGCCACCAGTGAGCGTGCTGGGACAGGCCTAACAGGCTACACCTTC.

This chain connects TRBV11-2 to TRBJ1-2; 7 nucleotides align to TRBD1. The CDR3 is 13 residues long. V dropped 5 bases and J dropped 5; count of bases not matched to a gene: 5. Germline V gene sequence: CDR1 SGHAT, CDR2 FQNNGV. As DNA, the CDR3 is TGTGCCAGCAGCCGGGACAGTGTATATGGCTACACCTTC. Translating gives CASSRDSVYGYTF.

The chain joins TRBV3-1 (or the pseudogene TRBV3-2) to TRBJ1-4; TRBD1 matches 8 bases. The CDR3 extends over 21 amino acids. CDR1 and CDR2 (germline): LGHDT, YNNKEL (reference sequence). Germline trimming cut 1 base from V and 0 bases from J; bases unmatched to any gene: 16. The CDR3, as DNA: TGTGCCAGCAGCCAAGCCGCGGACAGGGAGAAGGGCCGGGCAACTAATGAAAAACTGTTTTTT. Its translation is CASSQAADREKGRATNEKLFF.

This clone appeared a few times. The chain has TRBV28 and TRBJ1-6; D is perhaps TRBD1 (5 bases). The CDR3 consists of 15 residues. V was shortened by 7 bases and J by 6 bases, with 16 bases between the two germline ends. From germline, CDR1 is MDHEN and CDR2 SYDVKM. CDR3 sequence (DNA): TGTGCCAGCATCTCCTCTAGGGGCCGTAATTCACCCCTCCACTTT. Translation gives CASISSRGRNSPLHF.

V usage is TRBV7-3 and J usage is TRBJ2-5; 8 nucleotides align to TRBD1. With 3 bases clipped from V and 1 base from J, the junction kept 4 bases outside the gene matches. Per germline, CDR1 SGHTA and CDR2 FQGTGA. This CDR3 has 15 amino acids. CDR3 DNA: TGTGCCAGCAGCTTCGGAGACAGGGGCCAAGAGACCCAGTACTTC. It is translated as CASSFGDRGQETQYF.

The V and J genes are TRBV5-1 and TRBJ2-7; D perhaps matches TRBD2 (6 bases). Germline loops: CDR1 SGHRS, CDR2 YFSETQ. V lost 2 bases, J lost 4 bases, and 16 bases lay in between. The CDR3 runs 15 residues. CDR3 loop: CASSLRGGGGYEQYF. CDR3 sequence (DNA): TGCGCCAGCAGCTTACGAGGCGGAGGAGGGTACGAGCAGTACTTC.

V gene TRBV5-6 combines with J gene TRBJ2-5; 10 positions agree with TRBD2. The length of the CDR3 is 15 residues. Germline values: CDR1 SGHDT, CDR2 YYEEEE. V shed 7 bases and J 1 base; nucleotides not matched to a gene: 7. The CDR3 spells CASASGRAPQETQYF. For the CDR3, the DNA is TGTGCCAGCGCGAGCGGGAGGGCCCCCCAAGAGACCCAGTACTTC.

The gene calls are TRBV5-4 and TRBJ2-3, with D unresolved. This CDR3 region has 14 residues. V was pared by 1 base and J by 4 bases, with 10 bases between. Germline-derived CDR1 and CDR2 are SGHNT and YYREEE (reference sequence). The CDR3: CASSLSTGSDTQYF. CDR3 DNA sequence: TGTGCCAGCAGCTTGAGCACTGGTTCAGATACGCAGTATTTT.

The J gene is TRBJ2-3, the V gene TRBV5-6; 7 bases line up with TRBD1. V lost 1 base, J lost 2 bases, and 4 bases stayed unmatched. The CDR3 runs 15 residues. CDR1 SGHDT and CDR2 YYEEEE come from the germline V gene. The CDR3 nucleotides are TGTGCCAGCAGCTTGTGGGGGACAGCCACAGATACGCAGTATTTT. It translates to CASSLWGTATDTQYF.

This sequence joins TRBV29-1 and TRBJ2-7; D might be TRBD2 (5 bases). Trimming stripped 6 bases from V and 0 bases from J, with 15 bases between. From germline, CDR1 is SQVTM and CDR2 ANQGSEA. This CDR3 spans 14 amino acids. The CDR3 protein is CSVARGPSSYEQYF. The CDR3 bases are TGCAGCGTGGCTCGCGGGCCGAGCTCCTACGAGCAGTACTTC.

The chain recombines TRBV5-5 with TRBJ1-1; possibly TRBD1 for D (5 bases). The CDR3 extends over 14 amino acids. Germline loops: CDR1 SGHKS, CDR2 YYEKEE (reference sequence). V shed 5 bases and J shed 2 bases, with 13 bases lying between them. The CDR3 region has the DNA TGTGCCAGCAGGCTGGCAGGGTTTAACACTGAAGCTTTCTTT. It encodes CASRLAGFNTEAFF.

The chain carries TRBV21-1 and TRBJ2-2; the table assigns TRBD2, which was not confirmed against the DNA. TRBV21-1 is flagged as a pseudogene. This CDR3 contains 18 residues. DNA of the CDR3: TGTGCCAGCAGCAAAAACATACTGCTAGCGGGAACGGCCGGGGAGCTGTTTTTT. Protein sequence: CASSKNILLAGTAGELFF.

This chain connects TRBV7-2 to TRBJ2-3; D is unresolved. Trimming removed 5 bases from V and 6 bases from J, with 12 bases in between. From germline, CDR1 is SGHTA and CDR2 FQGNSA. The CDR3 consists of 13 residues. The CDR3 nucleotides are TGTGCCAGCAGCCCCGAGGCCGAGGATACGCAGTATTTT. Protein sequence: CASSPEAEDTQYF.

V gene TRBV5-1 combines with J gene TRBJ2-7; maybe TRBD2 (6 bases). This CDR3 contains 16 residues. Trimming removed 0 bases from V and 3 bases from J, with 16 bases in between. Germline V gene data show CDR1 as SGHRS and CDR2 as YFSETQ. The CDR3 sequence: CASSLALRGFIYEQYF. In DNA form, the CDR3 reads TGCGCCAGCAGCTTGGCCTTGCGGGGTTTTATCTACGAGCAGTACTTC.